This entry concerns a single T cell receptor (beta chain). The data were taken from a study of blood T cell repertoires in COVID-19. Sequencing was performed with immunoSEQ multiplex PCR; in TCRdb, only in-frame clones are kept and a portion is missing. The sample has about 54,000 clones, around 86% seen once. The CDR3 contains 16 residues. The V gene's germline CDR1 is SNHLY and CDR2 FYNNEI. V was pared by 6 bases and J by 0 bases, with 15 bases between. This rearrangement joins TRBV2 to TRBJ2-4, with a weak D call TRBD1 (6 bases). This receptor was taken from a man aged 45-65 years with active COVID-19. Sequencing was performed on peripheral blood. Here the CDR3 DNA reads TGTGCCAGCAGATCCGGGACATCCCTAGCCAAAAACATTCAGTACTTC. Protein product: CASRSGTSLAKNIQYF.